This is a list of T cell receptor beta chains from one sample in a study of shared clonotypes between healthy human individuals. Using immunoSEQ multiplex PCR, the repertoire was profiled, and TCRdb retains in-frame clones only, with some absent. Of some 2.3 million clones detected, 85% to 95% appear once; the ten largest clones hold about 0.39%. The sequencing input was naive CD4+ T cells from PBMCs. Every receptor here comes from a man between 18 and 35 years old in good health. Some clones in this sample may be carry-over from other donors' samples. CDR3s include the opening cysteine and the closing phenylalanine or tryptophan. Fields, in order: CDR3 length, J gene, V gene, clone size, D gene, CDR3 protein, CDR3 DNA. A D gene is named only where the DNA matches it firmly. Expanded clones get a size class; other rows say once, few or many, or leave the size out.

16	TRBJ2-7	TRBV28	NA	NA	CASSLVDSLGRWEQYF	TGTGCCAGCAGTTTGGTGGACAGCCTAGGACGGTGGGAGCAGTACTTC
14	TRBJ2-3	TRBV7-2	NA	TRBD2	CASTPGGGTDTQYF	TGTGCCAGCACCCCGGGGGGGGGAACAGATACGCAGTATTTT
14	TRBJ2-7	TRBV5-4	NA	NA	CASSWGVQDFEQYF	TGTGCCAGCAGCTGGGGGGTACAGGACTTTGAGCAGTACTTC
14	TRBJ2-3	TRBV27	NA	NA	CASSPSWVTDTQYF	TGTGCCAGCAGTCCCTCTTGGGTAACAGATACGCAGTATTTT
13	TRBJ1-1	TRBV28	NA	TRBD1	CASSLGQGNEAFF	TGTGCCAGCAGCCTGGGACAGGGGAATGAAGCTTTCTTT
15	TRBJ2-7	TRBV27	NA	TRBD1	CASILRGRISYEQYF	TGTGCCAGCATTCTCAGGGGGCGCATCTCCTACGAGCAGTACTTC
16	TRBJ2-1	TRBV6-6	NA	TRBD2	CASSLPPSGRWGEQFF	TGTGCCAGCAGTCTACCCCCTAGCGGGAGATGGGGTGAGCAGTTCTTC
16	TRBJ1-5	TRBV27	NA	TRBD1	CASSLLAGGDNQPQHF	TGTGCCAGCAGTTTATTGGCAGGGGGGGACAATCAGCCCCAGCATTTT
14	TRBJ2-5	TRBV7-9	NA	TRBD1	CASSDRQGSETQYF	TGTGCCAGCAGCGACAGACAGGGGTCGGAGACCCAGTACTTC
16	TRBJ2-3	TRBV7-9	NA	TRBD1	CASTLDQGGDTDTQYF	TGTGCCAGCACCTTGGATCAAGGGGGCGACACAGATACGCAGTATTTT
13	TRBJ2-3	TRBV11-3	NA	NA	CASSFGATDTQYF	TGTGCCAGCAGCTTTGGGGCCACAGATACGCAGTATTTT
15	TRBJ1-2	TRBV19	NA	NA	CASSTRLGRRYGYTF	TGTGCCAGTAGTACCCGCCTGGGTCGGCGCTATGGCTACACCTTC
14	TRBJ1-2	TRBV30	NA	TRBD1	CAWSQIQGAYGYTF	TGTGCCTGGAGCCAGATTCAGGGGGCCTATGGCTACACCTTC
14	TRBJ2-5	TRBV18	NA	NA	CASSPPVTVGTQYF	TGTGCCAGCTCACCACCGGTGACAGTTGGGACCCAGTACTTC
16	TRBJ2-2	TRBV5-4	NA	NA	CASSLEGAGPTGELFF	TGTGCCAGCAGCTTGGAAGGCGCGGGACCCACCGGGGAGCTGTTTTTT
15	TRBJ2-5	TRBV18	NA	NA	CASSPRWGREETQYF	TGTGCCAGCTCACCACGCTGGGGCAGGGAAGAGACCCAGTACTTC
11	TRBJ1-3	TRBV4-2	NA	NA	CAGKSGNTIYF	TGTGCCGGTAAAAGTGGAAACACCATATATTTT
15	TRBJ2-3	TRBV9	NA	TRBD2	CASSVASGYTDTQYF	TGTGCCAGCAGCGTCGCTAGCGGGTACACAGATACGCAGTATTTT
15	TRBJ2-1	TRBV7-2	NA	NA	CASRQQGTSPNEQFF	TGTGCCAGCAGGCAACAGGGGACTTCCCCCAATGAGCAGTTCTTC
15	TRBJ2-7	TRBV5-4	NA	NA	CASSRLGNLQDEQYF	TGTGCCAGCAGCAGACTTGGAAATCTCCAGGACGAGCAGTACTTC
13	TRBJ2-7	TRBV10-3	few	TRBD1	CAATGTGAYEQYF	TGTGCCGCCACCGGGACAGGGGCCTACGAGCAGTACTTC
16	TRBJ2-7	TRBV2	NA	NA	CASTKGLALSSYEQYF	TGTGCCAGCACCAAGGGTCTAGCTTTATCCTCCTACGAGCAGTACTTC
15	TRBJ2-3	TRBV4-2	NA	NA	CASSQVWADADTQYF	TGTGCCAGCAGCCAAGTTTGGGCGGACGCAGATACGCAGTATTTT
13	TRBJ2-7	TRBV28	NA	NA	CASSYIEGYEQYF	TGTGCCAGCAGTTATATCGAAGGCTACGAGCAGTACTTC
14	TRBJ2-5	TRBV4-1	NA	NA	CASSQAPPQETQYF	TGCGCCAGCAGCCAAGCCCCGCCGCAAGAGACCCAGTACTTC
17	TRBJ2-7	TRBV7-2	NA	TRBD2	CASSLGTPIAGAYEQYF	TGTGCCAGCAGCTTAGGCACGCCGATAGCGGGAGCCTACGAGCAGTACTTC